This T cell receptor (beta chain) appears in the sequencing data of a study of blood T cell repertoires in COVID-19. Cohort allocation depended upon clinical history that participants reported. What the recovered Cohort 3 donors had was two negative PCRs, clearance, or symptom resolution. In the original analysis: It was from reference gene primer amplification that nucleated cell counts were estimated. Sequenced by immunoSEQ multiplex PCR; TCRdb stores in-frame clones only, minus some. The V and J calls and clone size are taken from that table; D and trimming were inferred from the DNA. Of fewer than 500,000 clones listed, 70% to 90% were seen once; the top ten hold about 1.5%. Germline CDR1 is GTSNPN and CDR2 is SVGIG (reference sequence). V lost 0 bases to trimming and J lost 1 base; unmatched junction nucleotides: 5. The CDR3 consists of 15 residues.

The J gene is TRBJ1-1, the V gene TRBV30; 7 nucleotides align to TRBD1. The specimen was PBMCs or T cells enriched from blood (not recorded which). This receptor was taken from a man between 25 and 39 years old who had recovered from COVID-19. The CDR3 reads CAWSVPGGENTEAFF. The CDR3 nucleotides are TGTGCCTGGAGTGTACCAGGGGGAGAGAACACTGAAGCTTTCTTT.